Each of the 7 T cell receptor beta chains below was sequenced from the same sample in a study of technical replicates of blood from a handful of donors. TCRdb's copy holds only in-frame clones and misses some; the assay was immunoSEQ multiplex PCR. The data contain 64,000 or so clones, around 85% of them singletons. The sequenced sample consisted of PBMCs. These receptor sequences come from a human donor in good health. Some clones in this sample may be carry-over from other donors' samples.

In DNA, the CDR3 is TGTGCCAGTAGAGGAGGGGACGTAAAGACCTATGGCTACACCTTC. It translates to CASRGGDVKTYGYTF. The V and J genes are TRBV19 and TRBJ1-2, with a weak D call TRBD1 (5 bases). The CDR3 loop spans 15 amino acids. CDR1 is LNHDA, CDR2 SQIVND, per germline (reference sequence). V lost 6 bases and J lost 4, with 18 bases in between.

The V and J genes are TRBV11-2 and TRBJ2-5, with 7 bases matching TRBD2. V lost 8 bases, J lost 2 bases, and 5 bases stayed unmatched. The V gene's germline CDR1 is SGHAT and CDR2 FQNNGV. The CDR3 runs to 13 residues. The chain's CDR3 is CASAQREQETQYF. The CDR3 DNA reads as TGTGCCAGCGCTCAGCGGGAACAAGAGACCCAGTACTTC.

The chain carries TRBV18 and TRBJ1-1; a possible D gene is TRBD1 (6 bases). Germline CDR1 KGHSH, CDR2 LQKENI. Trimming shortened V by 3 bases and J by 5 bases, and 16 bases separated the two germline ends. The length of the CDR3 is 15 residues. The CDR3 coding sequence is TGTGCCAGCTCACCCGGGGAAGGGGGACCTACTGAAGCTTTCTTT. Protein product: CASSPGEGGPTEAFF.

The rearrangement uses TRBV5-1 and TRBJ2-1, with D perhaps TRBD1 (5 bases). The CDR3 length is 14 residues. Between the trimmed V and J ends, which lost 4 bases and 7 bases, there was a span of 15 bases. The germline gives CDR1 SGHRS, CDR2 YFSETQ. CDR3 sequence: CASSQGGNWNEQFF. In DNA, the CDR3 is TGCGCCAGCAGCCAGGGTGGTAATTGGAATGAGCAGTTCTTC.

V gene TRBV18 combines with J gene TRBJ1-6; D ambiguous. Per the germline V gene, CDR1 is KGHSH and CDR2 is LQKENI. Trimming pared 3 bases from V and 10 bases from J, leaving 10 bases between. The CDR3 spans 13 residues. The CDR3 sequence is CASSPSVDSPLHF. CDR3 DNA: TGTGCCAGCTCACCCAGCGTCGACTCACCCCTCCACTTT.

The chain carries TRBV4-3 and TRBJ2-6; D unclear. This CDR3 is 16 amino acids long. Germline V gives CDR1 LGHNA, CDR2 YSLEER. V lost 2 bases and J 3 bases, leaving 11 bases between the germline ends. Written as DNA, the CDR3 is TGCGCCAGCAGCCAAAATCCCAATCATGGGGCCAACGTCCTGACTTTC. It yields the protein CASSQNPNHGANVLTF.

The gene calls are TRBV7-2 and TRBJ1-1; D is undetermined. The length of the CDR3 is 13 residues. V was shortened by 3 bases and J by 5 bases, with 10 bases between the two germline ends. Germline V gene data show CDR1 as SGHTA and CDR2 as FQGNSA. CDR3 region: CASSFARGTEAFF. CDR3 nucleotide sequence: TGTGCCAGCAGCTTCGCTCGCGGGACTGAAGCTTTCTTT.